Listed below are T cell receptor beta chains from one sample, sequenced in a study of cytomegalovirus exposure and HLA in healthy donors. The protocol was immunoSEQ multiplex PCR, while the TCRdb copy is restricted to in-frame clones and leaves out a portion. Of roughly 98,000 clones in the sample, 76% were seen once. Source material: PBMCs. Source of these receptors: a man between 35 and 55 years old in good health and CMV-seronegative. The CDR3 runs from the conserved cysteine through the conserved F or W. A D gene is named only where the DNA matches it firmly. For some rows the clone size is stated as once, few or many, or as a class when expanded; others skip it.

v_gene: TRBV5-5
j_gene: TRBJ1-2
abundance: -
len: 14
d_gene: -
CDR3nt: TGTGCCAGCAGCCTACCGGGGGGTAACTATGGCTACACCTTC
CDR3aa: CASSLPGGNYGYTF

v_gene: TRBV11-2
j_gene: TRBJ2-7
abundance: few
len: 16
d_gene: -
CDR3nt: TGTGCCAGCAGCTTAGATCTAGGCAGGGGTATCTACGAGCAGTACTTC
CDR3aa: CASSLDLGRGIYEQYF

v_gene: TRBV9
j_gene: TRBJ2-5
abundance: -
len: 14
d_gene: -
CDR3nt: TGTGCCAGCAGCCCAGGGGAGGGGCAAGAGACCCAGTACTTC
CDR3aa: CASSPGEGQETQYF

v_gene: TRBV2
j_gene: TRBJ2-5
abundance: -
len: 12
d_gene: -
CDR3nt: TGTGCCAGTAGTGATAACCAAGAGACCCAGTACTTC
CDR3aa: CASSDNQETQYF

v_gene: TRBV15
j_gene: TRBJ2-7
abundance: -
len: 13
d_gene: -
CDR3nt: TGTGCCACCAGCAGGCAGGGTTACTACGAGCAGTACTTC
CDR3aa: CATSRQGYYEQYF

v_gene: TRBV28
j_gene: TRBJ1-2
abundance: -
len: 13
d_gene: -
CDR3nt: TGTGCCAGCAGTTTACGCGTCGACTATGGCTACACCTTC
CDR3aa: CASSLRVDYGYTF

v_gene: TRBV7-9
j_gene: TRBJ2-1
abundance: -
len: 12
d_gene: -
CDR3nt: TGTGCCAGCAGCTTGGACACCTGGGAGCAGTTCTTC
CDR3aa: CASSLDTWEQFF

v_gene: TRBV9
j_gene: TRBJ1-2
abundance: once
len: 15
d_gene: -
CDR3nt: TGTGCCAGCAGCGTAGAATCCGGGCGGGGATATTTCTACACCTTC
CDR3aa: CASSVESGRGYFYTF

v_gene: TRBV11-3
j_gene: TRBJ1-1
abundance: -
len: 15
d_gene: -
CDR3nt: TGTGCCAGCAGCTTAGGGACAGACGCGAACACTGAAGCTTTCTTT
CDR3aa: CASSLGTDANTEAFF

v_gene: TRBV7-9
j_gene: TRBJ2-7
abundance: few
len: 14
d_gene: -
CDR3nt: TGTGCCAGCAGCTTAGGTACTCAGGGCGACGAGCAGTACTTC
CDR3aa: CASSLGTQGDEQYF

v_gene: TRBV7-2
j_gene: TRBJ2-4
abundance: -
len: 15
d_gene: TRBD2
CDR3nt: TGTGCCAGCAGCATTAGCGGGACCCACAAAAACATTCAGTACTTC
CDR3aa: CASSISGTHKNIQYF

v_gene: TRBV7-9
j_gene: TRBJ2-2
abundance: -
len: 19
d_gene: TRBD1
CDR3nt: TGTGCCAGCAGCTCAAAGACCCGGGACAGGGGGCTTTGGACCGGGGAGCTGTTTTTT
CDR3aa: CASSSKTRDRGLWTGELFF

v_gene: TRBV7-9
j_gene: TRBJ1-4
abundance: -
len: 15
d_gene: -
CDR3nt: TGTTCCAGCAGCTTAGTAGCAGGGGAAAACGAAAAACTGTTTTTT
CDR3aa: CSSSLVAGENEKLFF

v_gene: TRBV19
j_gene: TRBJ1-1
abundance: -
len: 13
d_gene: -
CDR3nt: TGTGCCAGCCAGTTCAGGGGGAACACTGAAGCTTTCTTT
CDR3aa: CASQFRGNTEAFF

v_gene: TRBV11-1
j_gene: TRBJ2-7
abundance: -
len: 16
d_gene: -
CDR3nt: TGTGCCAGCAGCTTAGCGATTTCAGGACAGCTCTACGAGCAGTACTTC
CDR3aa: CASSLAISGQLYEQYF

v_gene: TRBV5-6
j_gene: TRBJ2-5
abundance: -
len: 16
d_gene: TRBD1
CDR3nt: TGTGCCAGCAGCGGACCCCCGGGACAGGGAGTGGGGGAGCAGTACTTC
CDR3aa: CASSGPPGQGVGEQYF

v_gene: TRBV14
j_gene: TRBJ2-5
abundance: -
len: 13
d_gene: TRBD1
CDR3nt: TGTGCCAGCAGTCGGACAGGGGGAGAGACCCAGTACTTC
CDR3aa: CASSRTGGETQYF

v_gene: TRBV7-2
j_gene: TRBJ2-1
abundance: -
len: 14
d_gene: -
CDR3nt: TGTGCCAGCTCCGCTAGCCCCATGAGGAATGAGCAGTTCTTC
CDR3aa: CASSASPMRNEQFF

v_gene: TRBV28
j_gene: TRBJ2-2
abundance: -
len: 16
d_gene: TRBD1
CDR3nt: TGTGCCAGCGGATCCGGGACAGGGGAGGACGACGGGGAGCTGTTTTTT
CDR3aa: CASGSGTGEDDGELFF

v_gene: TRBV4-1
j_gene: TRBJ2-2
abundance: -
len: 16
d_gene: TRBD1
CDR3nt: TGCGCCAGCAGCCCAAACAGGGGTGCGAACACCGGGGAGCTGTTTTTT
CDR3aa: CASSPNRGANTGELFF

v_gene: TRBV27
j_gene: TRBJ2-5
abundance: -
len: 16
d_gene: TRBD2
CDR3nt: TGTGCCAGCAGTCTAGGGGCCGGACTAGCGGGTGAGACCCAGTACTTC
CDR3aa: CASSLGAGLAGETQYF

v_gene: TRBV28
j_gene: TRBJ1-2
abundance: few
len: 15
d_gene: -
CDR3nt: TGTGCCAGCCACCTTGCCAGGGAAGGGGTTATTGGCTACACCTTC
CDR3aa: CASHLAREGVIGYTF

v_gene: TRBV7-9
j_gene: TRBJ1-5
abundance: -
len: 12
d_gene: -
CDR3nt: TGTTCCAGCAGTATAGGGGATCAGCCCCAGCATTTT
CDR3aa: CSSSIGDQPQHF

v_gene: TRBV6-5
j_gene: TRBJ1-3
abundance: -
len: 16
d_gene: TRBD1
CDR3nt: TGTGCCAGCAGTTACAACAGGGGAAGCTCTGGAAACACCATATATTTT
CDR3aa: CASSYNRGSSGNTIYF

v_gene: TRBV7-2
j_gene: TRBJ2-3
abundance: -
len: 16
d_gene: -
CDR3nt: TGTGCCAGCAGTCGGGACTTTCCGAGCCCCACAGATACGCAGTATTTT
CDR3aa: CASSRDFPSPTDTQYF

v_gene: TRBV6-6
j_gene: TRBJ1-6
abundance: -
len: 14
d_gene: -
CDR3nt: TGTGCCAGCGGGCACCGGGACACAGATTCACCCCTCCACTTT
CDR3aa: CASGHRDTDSPLHF

v_gene: TRBV7-8
j_gene: TRBJ2-7
abundance: -
len: 13
d_gene: -
CDR3nt: TGTGCCAGCAGCTTTTCTGCGGGGCGTGAGCAGTACTTC
CDR3aa: CASSFSAGREQYF

v_gene: TRBV14
j_gene: TRBJ2-3
abundance: few
len: 16
d_gene: -
CDR3nt: TGTGCCAGCAGCTCAAACGGCGGAATAAGCACAGATACGCAGTATTTT
CDR3aa: CASSSNGGISTDTQYF

v_gene: TRBV4-1
j_gene: TRBJ2-5
abundance: -
len: 17
d_gene: -
CDR3nt: TGCGCCAGCAGCCAAGTCCGTAGGAATACAGAACAAGAGACCCAGTACTTC
CDR3aa: CASSQVRRNTEQETQYF

v_gene: TRBV28
j_gene: TRBJ2-2
abundance: few
len: 14
d_gene: TRBD1
CDR3nt: TGTGCCAGCAGGCTGTACAGGGGGGACGGGGAGCTGTTTTTT
CDR3aa: CASRLYRGDGELFF

v_gene: TRBV9
j_gene: TRBJ2-5
abundance: -
len: 18
d_gene: TRBD2
CDR3nt: TGTGCCAGCAGCGTTAGGGCTAGCGGGGGCCTGTACCAAGAGACCCAGTACTTC
CDR3aa: CASSVRASGGLYQETQYF

v_gene: TRBV6-5
j_gene: TRBJ2-1
abundance: -
len: 15
d_gene: -
CDR3nt: TGTGCCAGCAGTTACTTGGACAGATCCTACAATGAGCAGTTCTTC
CDR3aa: CASSYLDRSYNEQFF

v_gene: TRBV28
j_gene: TRBJ1-3
abundance: once
len: 14
d_gene: -
CDR3nt: TGTGCCAGCAGTGCTGACAGGTCTGGAAACACCATATATTTT
CDR3aa: CASSADRSGNTIYF

v_gene: TRBV19
j_gene: TRBJ1-1
abundance: -
len: 14
d_gene: -
CDR3nt: TGTGCCAGTAGTATAAATGAAGCGAACACTGAAGCTTTCTTT
CDR3aa: CASSINEANTEAFF

v_gene: TRBV30
j_gene: TRBJ2-7
abundance: -
len: 11
d_gene: -
CDR3nt: TGTGCCTGGAGTAGGAGAGACGAGCAGTACTTC
CDR3aa: CAWSRRDEQYF

v_gene: TRBV27
j_gene: TRBJ2-7
abundance: -
len: 14
d_gene: -
CDR3nt: TGTGCCAGCAGTTGGTCGGCAGGGCCCTACGAGCAGTACTTC
CDR3aa: CASSWSAGPYEQYF

v_gene: TRBV5-1
j_gene: TRBJ2-2
abundance: once
len: 17
d_gene: TRBD1
CDR3nt: TGCGCCAGCACCAAGGGCGGGACAGGTATAAACACCGGGGAGCTGTTTTTT
CDR3aa: CASTKGGTGINTGELFF

v_gene: TRBV4-3
j_gene: TRBJ1-3
abundance: -
len: 13
d_gene: -
CDR3nt: TGCGCCAGCAGCTCCAGTAACGAAAACACCATATATTTT
CDR3aa: CASSSSNENTIYF

v_gene: TRBV30
j_gene: TRBJ1-2
abundance: -
len: 22
d_gene: TRBD1
CDR3nt: TGTGCCTGGAGTGCTACGCCGGGAGGGGGCCGGGGCATCGGGGTTCCTAACTATGGCTACACCTTC
CDR3aa: CAWSATPGGGRGIGVPNYGYTF

v_gene: TRBV9
j_gene: TRBJ2-1
abundance: -
len: 16
d_gene: TRBD2
CDR3nt: TGTGCCAGCAGCCCCGGGGGGGAGGTTGCCTACAATGAGCAGTTCTTC
CDR3aa: CASSPGGEVAYNEQFF

v_gene: TRBV7-9
j_gene: TRBJ2-5
abundance: -
len: 17
d_gene: TRBD2
CDR3nt: TGTTCCAGCAGCTTAGCGGATAGCGGGGGGCCGAGGGAGACCCAGTACTTC
CDR3aa: CSSSLADSGGPRETQYF

v_gene: TRBV6-6
j_gene: TRBJ2-1
abundance: -
len: 16
d_gene: TRBD2
CDR3nt: TGTGCCAGCAGTTTACTACTAGCGGGAGGCCACAATGAGCAGTTCTTC
CDR3aa: CASSLLLAGGHNEQFF

v_gene: TRBV5-1
j_gene: TRBJ2-1
abundance: -
len: 16
d_gene: TRBD2
CDR3nt: TGCGCCAGCAGCTTTGTGACTAGCGGAGGTTACAATGAGCAGTTCTTC
CDR3aa: CASSFVTSGGYNEQFF

v_gene: TRBV18
j_gene: TRBJ1-1
abundance: -
len: 14
d_gene: TRBD1
CDR3nt: TGTGCCAGCTCACCTAAACAGGGGTACACTGAAGCTTTCTTT
CDR3aa: CASSPKQGYTEAFF

v_gene: TRBV7-2
j_gene: TRBJ1-1
abundance: few
len: 16
d_gene: -
CDR3nt: TGTGCCAGCAGCTTAGGGATTACGGGGGGCTGGTCACGAGCTTTCTTT
CDR3aa: CASSLGITGGWSRAFF